The rows below give T cell receptor beta chains drawn from one sample of a study of spatial heterogeneity in lung cancer. TCRdb reprocessed the 5' RACE reads with MiXCR, giving one entry per CDR3 protein. The table has 25,000 or so distinct CDR3 sequences, roughly 4.8% seen once; the top ten hold roughly 5.2%. This specimen was PBMCs, taken at surgery. The receptors were sampled from a male donor with early-stage non-small cell lung cancer. CDR3s include the opening cysteine and the closing phenylalanine or tryptophan. Fields, in order: D gene, J gene, clone size, V gene, CDR3 DNA, CDR3 protein. A D gene is named only where the DNA matches it firmly. Clone size is stated in some rows and not others, as once, few, many or a class when expanded.

>.|TRBJ2-7|many|TRBV27
TGTGCCAGCGTATCACCAGGTTACGAGCAGTACTTC
CASVSPGYEQYF
>.|TRBJ2-7|large|TRBV27
TGTGCCAGCAGTCCCTACTCCTTGGGGTCCTACGAGCAGTACTTC
CASSPYSLGSYEQYF
>TRBD1|TRBJ1-1|many|TRBV6-2/TRBV6-3
TGTGCCAGCAGCCCCGACAGGGACACTGAAGCTTTCTTT
CASSPDRDTEAFF
>.|TRBJ1-2|many|TRBV6-2/TRBV6-3
TGTGCCAGCAGTTACTTCGCAGAAGGCTATGGCTACACCTTC
CASSYFAEGYGYTF
>.|TRBJ2-5|medium-sized|TRBV25-1
TGTGCCAGCAGTGATCCCTTGTCGGTGGCCCAGTACTTC
CASSDPLSVAQYF
>.|TRBJ1-1|many|TRBV30
TGTGCCTGCGTACGTGGGAACACTGAAGCTTTCTTT
CACVRGNTEAFF
>TRBD2|TRBJ2-7|many|TRBV7-2
TGTGCCAGCAGCCCTCAGCAGGGAGGGTCCTACGAGCAGTACTTC
CASSPQQGGSYEQYF
>.|TRBJ2-7|many|TRBV27
TGTGCCAGCAGTTCCCCCCCGGGCAGGGGGGGAGAGCAGTACTTC
CASSSPPGRGGEQYF
>TRBD2|TRBJ2-3|many|TRBV6-1
TGTGCCAGCAGGACGACTAGCGCGGCCACAGATACGCAGTATTTT
CASRTTSAATDTQYF
>.|TRBJ2-1|few|TRBV14
TGTGCCAGCAGCCCCGCGACTAGAGGGGGTGAGCAGTTCTTC
CASSPATRGGEQFF
>.|TRBJ1-5|many|TRBV6-2/TRBV6-3
TGTGCCAGCAGTTACGGGACGGTCAATCAGCCCCAGCATTTT
CASSYGTVNQPQHF
>.|TRBJ1-6|many|TRBV12-3/TRBV12-4
TGTGCCAGCAGCCCTGGGATCTCCTATAATTCACCCCTCCACTTT
CASSPGISYNSPLHF
>TRBD1|TRBJ2-7|many|TRBV6-5
TGTGCCAGCAGGCTGGGACAGGGGGGCAGCTACGAGCAGTACTTC
CASRLGQGGSYEQYF
>.|TRBJ1-1|.|TRBV29-1
TGCAGCGTTGGGGCAAACAGGGACACTGAAGCTTTCTTT
CSVGANRDTEAFF
>.|TRBJ1-5|many|TRBV9
TGTGCCAGCAGCGAGGGGGTTGGCAATCAGCCCCAGCATTTT
CASSEGVGNQPQHF
>.|TRBJ1-3|many|TRBV28
TGTGCCGGCGCCCGGACATGCAGAAACACCATATATTTT
CAGARTCRNTIYF
>.|TRBJ1-1|many|TRBV2
TGTGCCAGCAGTGAACAAGGGAACACTGAAGCTTTCTTT
CASSEQGNTEAFF
>.|TRBJ2-7|many|TRBV18
TGTGCCAGCTCTACCAGCACCTCGCCCTACGAGCAGTACTTC
CASSTSTSPYEQYF
>.|TRBJ2-7|.|TRBV6-1
TGTGCCAGCAGCAGCCTAGCGAACTACGAGCAGTACTTC
CASSSLANYEQYF
>.|TRBJ2-6|many|TRBV6-2/TRBV6-3
TGTGCCAGCAGTTACAGAAACCAGGTCACCTCTGGGGCCAACGTCCTGACTTTC
CASSYRNQVTSGANVLTF
>TRBD1|TRBJ1-2|.|TRBV7-9
TGTGCCAGCAGCCGGGGACAGTTTAATGGCTACACCTTC
CASSRGQFNGYTF
>.|TRBJ2-7|medium-sized|TRBV28
TGTGCCAGCAGTTTATCCGGGAGTACGACCTACGAGCAGTACTTC
CASSLSGSTTYEQYF
>.|TRBJ2-3|.|TRBV5-1
TGCGCCAGCAAAAAATGGACAGCCCTCACAGATACGCAGTATTTT
CASKKWTALTDTQYF
>TRBD2|TRBJ2-5|many|TRBV3-1
TGTGCCAGCAGCCGGGGACTAGCGGGAGGAGTTGGGGAGACCCAGTACTTC
CASSRGLAGGVGETQYF
>TRBD1|TRBJ1-1|many|TRBV28
TGTGCCAGCGAGGCAGGGGGGACTGAAGCTTTCTTT
CASEAGGTEAFF
>.|TRBJ2-7|many|TRBV20-1
TGCAGTGCTAGTTCACGGGGTACCCTCTACGAGCAGTACTTC
CSASSRGTLYEQYF
>TRBD1|TRBJ2-7|many|TRBV5-6
TGTGCCAGCCGGATAGGACAGGGTCCGTACGAGCAGTACTTC
CASRIGQGPYEQYF
>.|TRBJ2-4|few|TRBV5-1
TGCGCCAGCAGCCCGGGAGTGGTGCTAGCCAAAAACATTCAGTACTTC
CASSPGVVLAKNIQYF
>TRBD1|TRBJ2-7|many|TRBV3-1
TGTGCCAGCAGCCAAGAGCTCACAGGGGGTGGTTCCTACGAGCAGTACTTC
CASSQELTGGGSYEQYF
>.|TRBJ1-6|many|TRBV2
TGTGCCAGCAGTGCGGGTCGAAATTCACCCCTCCACTTT
CASSAGRNSPLHF
>.|TRBJ1-6|many|TRBV6-1
TGTGCCAGCAGTGCCTTTACGGGAGGGAATTCACCCCTCCACTTT
CASSAFTGGNSPLHF
>TRBD1|TRBJ1-1|medium-sized|TRBV2
TGTGCCAGCATCGAGACAGGGGTTCTGGACACTGAAGCTTTCTTT
CASIETGVLDTEAFF